This TCR beta chain was profiled in a study of T cell responses to AZD1222 COVID-19 vaccine. General observations from the study: There were mostly white British donors and more females than males, and clonal diversity was possibly underestimated. All repertoire sampling was performed exclusively after the peak T cell response.

The table came from immunoSEQ multiplex PCR; TCRdb's copy has only in-frame clones and leaves some out. The data hold fewer than 85,000 clones, with approximately 92% observed a single time. This CDR3 is 13 amino acids long. The V end was cut by 1 base, the J end by 4 bases, with 7 bases between. Germline V gives CDR1 SGHTA, CDR2 FQGNSA. Concerning this clone: Its antigen is unknown.

The rearrangement uses TRBV7-2 and TRBJ2-5; D ambiguous. Sequenced material: peripheral blood, taken 28 days after the second AZD1222 dose. The receptor was isolated from an adult who received the AZD1222 COVID-19 vaccine. CDR3 nucleotides: TGTGCCAGCAGCTTAGGACGTCGAGAGACCCAGTACTTC. Residues: CASSLGRRETQYF.